The 21 T cell receptor beta chains below come from one sample, sequenced in a study of T cell responses to AZD1222 COVID-19 vaccine. Profiling relied on immunoSEQ multiplex PCR, and the TCRdb table lists in-frame clones only, not all of them. The repertoire holds about 30,000 clones, with 91% as singletons. The source was peripheral blood, collected on day 0 of AZD1222 vaccination. The receptors here all came from an adult in good health.

The chain joins TRBV7-9 to TRBJ1-1; D is perhaps TRBD1 (5 bases). Trimming stripped 1 base from V and 3 bases from J, with 9 bases between. This CDR3 has 14 residues. CDR1 and CDR2 from the germline V gene are SEHNR and FQNEAQ (reference sequence). CDR3 DNA: TGTGCCAGCAGCTTAGGAGGGGATCACACTGAAGCTTTCTTT. It specifies CASSLGGDHTEAFF. Filled out from reference TRBV7-9 and TRBJ1-1, the complete variable domain reads DTGVSQNPRHKITKRGQNVTFRCDPISEHNRLYWYRQTLGQGPEFLTYFQNEAQLEKSRLLSDRFSAERPKGSFSTLEIQRTEQGDSAMYLCASSLGGDHTEAFFGQGTRLTVV.

V gene TRBV6-5 combines with J gene TRBJ1-5; a possible D gene is TRBD1 (6 bases). CDR1 is MNHEY, CDR2 SVGAGI, per germline. The CDR3 extends over 15 amino acids. Trimming removed 0 bases at V and 7 bases at J, with 13 bases between. The CDR3 spells CASSYSAGGGQPQHF. The CDR3 region has the DNA TGTGCCAGCAGTTACTCCGCCGGGGGCGGCCAGCCCCAGCATTTT.

V usage is TRBV7-2 and J usage is TRBJ1-2, with D possibly being TRBD1 (6 bases). The CDR3 is 17 residues long. V lost 1 base to trimming and J lost 1 base, with 16 bases between them. Germline V gene lookup returns CDR1 SGHTA and CDR2 FQGNSA. In DNA, the CDR3 is TGTGCCAGCAGCTTAGGTCGGGACAAGCCATTTAACTATGGCTACACCTTC. Translation gives CASSLGRDKPFNYGYTF. Based on the CDR3 plus reference TRBV7-2 and TRBJ1-2, the full variable domain is GAGVSQSPSNKVTEKGKDVELRCDPISGHTALYWYRQSLGQGLEFLIYFQGNSAPDKSGLPSDRFSAERTGGSVSTLTIQRTQQEDSAVYLCASSLGRDKPFNYGYTFGSGTRLTVV.

The V and J genes are TRBV12-3 or TRBV12-4 and TRBJ2-7; D perhaps matches TRBD2 (5 bases). The CDR3 covers 13 residues. V lost 7 bases to trimming and J lost 5 bases, with 15 bases between them. The CDR3: CASTSRGIDEQYF. The CDR3, as DNA: TGTGCCAGCACCTCGAGAGGGATCGACGAGCAGTACTTC.

This sequence joins TRBV7-8 and TRBJ1-5, with D unclear. Trimming removed 2 bases from V and 1 base from J, with 12 bases in between. Germline CDR1 and CDR2: SGHVS and FQNEAQ. This CDR3 contains 16 residues. CDR3 sequence reads: CASSLNRTLSNQPQHF. In nucleotides, the CDR3 is TGTGCCAGCAGCTTAAACAGAACGTTAAGCAATCAGCCCCAGCATTTT.

V gene TRBV19 combines with J gene TRBJ2-3, with 7 positions matching TRBD1. The CDR3 length is 14 residues. Trimming removed 5 bases from V and 5 bases from J; junction bases left unmatched: 7. Germline CDR1 reads LNHDA; CDR2 reads SQIVND (reference sequence). The DNA of the CDR3 is TGTGCCAGTAGTGGTAGGGGGCGATTAGATACGCAGTATTTT. Amino acid sequence: CASSGRGRLDTQYF.

This rearrangement joins TRBV11-2 to TRBJ2-7; 10 nucleotides align to TRBD1. After removal of 5 bases from V and 3 bases from J, the junction contained 7 bases not matched to a gene. Germline assignment: CDR1 SGHAT and CDR2 FQNNGV. CDR3 length: 15 amino acids. The CDR3 spells CASSLGTGANYEQYF. The CDR3 nucleotides are TGTGCCAGCAGCCTCGGGACAGGGGCAAACTACGAGCAGTACTTC.

The V and J genes are TRBV4-3 and TRBJ2-7; 8 bases map to TRBD2. V shed 1 base, J shed 4 bases, and the junction held 3 bases outside the gene matches. CDR1 is LGHNA and CDR2 is YSLEER in the germline V gene. The length of the CDR3 is 14 residues. The CDR3 loop is CASSQVGTRYEQYF. DNA for the CDR3: TGCGCCAGCAGCCAAGTCGGGACTAGGTACGAGCAGTACTTC.

The V call is TRBV21-1, the J call TRBJ2-7; TRBD2 is the table's D call, not checked against the DNA. TRBV21-1 is given as a pseudogene. This CDR3 region has 12 residues. The CDR3 protein is CASSLGGYEQYF. Written as DNA, the CDR3 is TGTGCCAGCAGCCTCGGGGGGTACGAGCAGTACTTC.

The chain is built from TRBV5-1 and TRBJ2-2; tentatively, D is TRBD1 (5 bases). The V gene's germline CDR1 is SGHRS and CDR2 YFSETQ. V dropped 7 bases and J dropped 4 bases, with 14 bases sitting between them. CDR3 length: 14 amino acids. DNA of the CDR3: TGCGCCAGCGGGGCAGGGCAGAGCACCGGGGAGCTGTTTTTT. Its protein product is CASGAGQSTGELFF.

V and J are TRBV29-1 and TRBJ1-2; 7 bases are a match to TRBD1. This CDR3 comprises 14 residues. Germline values: CDR1 SQVTM, CDR2 ANQGSEA. V shed 3 bases and J 2 bases; nucleotides not matched to a gene: 6. The chain's CDR3 is CSVDPRDSNYGYTF. The CDR3 bases are TGCAGCGTTGACCCTCGGGACAGCAACTATGGCTACACCTTC.

The V gene is TRBV24-1, the J gene TRBJ2-5; perhaps TRBD2 as D (6 bases). Germline-derived CDR1 and CDR2 are KGHDR and SFDVKD. The CDR3 is 14 residues long. V lost 3 bases, J lost 4 bases, and 11 bases lay in between. The CDR3 coding sequence is TGTGCCACCAGTGATCCGAGGAGGGGAGAGACCCAGTACTTC. Its protein is CATSDPRRGETQYF.

The chain combines TRBV3-1 (or the pseudogene TRBV3-2) with TRBJ1-4, with a possible D match to TRBD1 (6 bases). Germline V CDR1 and CDR2: LGHDT, YNNKEL (reference sequence). The CDR3 is 16 amino acids. The V gene lost 3 bases and the J gene lost 8 bases, with 19 bases spanning the gap. Here the CDR3 reads CASSQGSGVIAEKLFF. The DNA of the CDR3 is TGTGCCAGCAGCCAGGGATCAGGGGTCATCGCGGAAAAACTGTTTTTT.

The chain uses TRBV11-2 and TRBJ1-2, with unresolved D. Between the trimmed V and J ends, which lost 0 bases and 10 bases, there was a span of 18 bases. The CDR3 loop spans 15 amino acids. Germline CDR1 SGHAT, CDR2 FQNNGV. The CDR3 bases are TGTGCCAGCAGCTTAGACCCCATCGCAGGACTCGCCTACACCTTC. It encodes CASSLDPIAGLAYTF.

This clone was detected once. V gene TRBV6-5 combines with J gene TRBJ2-2; a possible D gene is TRBD2 (5 bases). V lost 6 bases to trimming and J lost 0 bases, with 8 bases between them. Germline assignment: CDR1 MNHEY and CDR2 SVGAGI. The CDR3 is made up of 14 amino acids. Here the CDR3 reads CASSGVPNTGELFF. Here the CDR3 DNA reads TGTGCCAGCAGCGGGGTTCCGAACACCGGGGAGCTGTTTTTT.

The chain joins TRBV18 to TRBJ2-7; 8 bases are shared with TRBD2. V gave up 6 bases and J gave up 0 bases; unmatched junction bases: 10. This CDR3 region has 16 residues. From germline, CDR1 is KGHSH and CDR2 LQKENI. The CDR3, as DNA: TGTGCCAGCTCTCCTATTAGCGGGGAGAACTCCTACGAGCAGTACTTC. Its protein is CASSPISGENSYEQYF.

The chain recombines TRBV9 with TRBJ1-2; D might be TRBD1 (6 bases). Germline V lookup: CDR1 SGDLS, CDR2 YYNGEE. This CDR3 is 14 amino acids long. V was shortened by 4 bases and J by 7 bases, with 17 bases between the two germline ends. CDR3 amino acids: CASSPRTEGGGYTF. The CDR3 DNA reads as TGTGCCAGCAGCCCCCGGACAGAGGGCGGTGGCTACACCTTC.

The chain uses TRBV27 and TRBJ1-2; unclear D gene. The CDR3 has 13 residues. The germline V and J ends were trimmed by 0 bases and 7 bases, with 9 bases remaining between them. From germline, CDR1 is MNHEY and CDR2 SMNVEV (reference sequence). The CDR3 DNA reads as TGTGCCAGCAGTTTATCTGGCGTGTTTGGCTACACCTTC. It encodes CASSLSGVFGYTF.

V is TRBV2 and J is TRBJ1-6; 10 bases map to TRBD1. V was clipped by 5 bases and J by 7 bases; unmatched bases: 5. Looked up from germline, CDR1 is SNHLY and CDR2 is FYNNEI. The CDR3 covers 15 residues. The CDR3 loop reads CASSRGGQGNSPLHF. The CDR3 region has the DNA TGTGCCAGCAGTCGTGGGGGACAGGGGAATTCACCCCTCCACTTT.

V and J are TRBV4-3 and TRBJ1-2; a weak D match, TRBD1 (6 bases). This CDR3 contains 13 residues. V lost 1 base, J lost 4 bases, and 7 bases lay in between. Germline CDR1 and CDR2: LGHNA and YSLEER. DNA of the CDR3: TGCGCCAGCAGCCAAGCCAGGGGCTATGGCTACACCTTC. Its translation: CASSQARGYGYTF.

The chain links TRBV5-1 to TRBJ1-1; TRBD1 matches 12 bases. J was trimmed by 4 bases and V by 3 bases; bases with no gene match: 13. Germline V gene data show CDR1 as SGHRS and CDR2 as YFSETQ. This CDR3 has 18 amino acids. This CDR3 reads CASSSTGTGGIKGTEAFF. CDR3 bases: TGCGCCAGCAGCTCAACCGGGACAGGGGGCATTAAGGGCACTGAAGCTTTCTTT.